The table lists the clone carrying this TCR beta chain with a count of one. These data originate in a study of control samples from healthy donors and cancer patients. CDR3 length: 14 amino acids. V gave up 6 bases and J gave up 0 bases, with 11 bases separating them. CDR1 and CDR2 (germline): LNHDA, SQIVND (reference sequence). Assay: immunoSEQ multiplex PCR; the TCRdb copy retains only in-frame clones and omits some. The data contain tens of thousands of clones, about 90% of them singletons. The clonotype comes from a woman aged 45-65 years in good health. Sample: blood. The chain uses TRBV19 and TRBJ1-1; a possible D gene is TRBD1 (6 bases). The CDR3: CASRTGSVNTEAFF. The CDR3 DNA is TGTGCCAGTAGGACAGGTTCGGTGAACACTGAAGCTTTCTTT.